This TCR beta chain was profiled in a study of T cells in Graves' hyperthyroidism and ophthalmopathy. Across the whole study: Any treatment followed the collection of peripheral blood at initial diagnosis.

Overall study findings and caveats: The model predicted ophthalmopathy a median around 6 months before onset.

This clonotype appeared a few times. Its antigen is undetermined. Any patient presenting with uncontrolled infection, other autoimmune disease, pregnancy or lactation was left out. The authors obtained PBMCs from over 7.5 ml of fresh peripheral blood. It was RNA transcripts that yielded the amplified TCR beta CDR3 regions. The TCR CDR3 first-round RT-PCR relied on the HTBI primer set. TCRdb reanalysed the multiplex PCR reads using MiXCR and keeps one entry per CDR3 protein. The sample lists 450,000 to 600,000 distinct CDR3 sequences; about 14% were seen once. The sequencing input was blood. The origin of this receptor is a woman in her thirties or forties with Graves' hyperthyroidism.

CDR3 sequence reads: CASSPFGLNYGYTF. DNA for the CDR3: TGTGCCAGCAGTCCCTTCGGACTGAACTATGGCTACACCTTC. The rearrangement uses TRBV6-2 or TRBV6-3 and TRBJ1-2; D is undetermined. Trimming cost V 5 bases and J 2 bases, with 12 bases left between them. CDR1 is MNHEY and CDR2 is SVGEGT in the germline V gene. The CDR3 has 14 amino acids.